Sequencing of this TCR beta chain was carried out in a study of Ad26.COV2.S vaccination and SARS-CoV-2 variants. Germline V CDR1 and CDR2: LNHDA, SQIVND (reference sequence). Trimming removed 4 bases from V and 6 bases from J; junction bases left unmatched: 2. The CDR3 contains 13 residues. Profiled with immunoSEQ multiplex PCR; TCRdb holds only in-frame clones, not every one. The sample consists of a few hundred thousand clones, roughly 90% of them appearing once. Treatment reported: about 20 received Ad26.COV2.S at low or high dose, single or two shots; roughly five received placebo; per-sample allocation not given. Day 63 following the first vaccine or placebo injection was when the samples were taken.

The chain couples TRBV19 to TRBJ2-1; TRBD1 agrees at 8 bases. Sample: peripheral blood, taken in a trial of Ad26.COV2.S vaccine versus placebo. The clonotype was recovered from a person between 18 and 59 years old who received the Ad26.COV2.S COVID-19 vaccine or a placebo. CDR3 sequence (DNA): TGTGCCAGTAGTACCGGGACAGGCAATGAGCAGTTCTTC. Translating it yields CASSTGTGNEQFF.